The TCR beta chain described here comes from a study of blood T cell repertoires in COVID-19. Study overall: Researchers got acute and convalescent COVID-19 samples from the United States, Italy and Spain.

Profiling relied on immunoSEQ multiplex PCR, and the TCRdb table lists in-frame clones only, not all of them. The top ten hold approximately 8% of the sample, which has about half a million clones, about 88% seen once. What the recovered Cohort 3 donors had was two negative PCRs, clearance, or symptom resolution. CDR3 length equals 17 residues. The germline V gene encodes CDR1 SGHKS and CDR2 YYEKEE (reference sequence). The V end lost 0 bases, the J end lost 5 bases, and 19 bases lay between the germline ends. Sequencing was carried out using PBMCs or T cells enriched from blood (not recorded which). This sequence was found in a woman aged 55 to 70 who had recovered from COVID-19. The chain carries TRBV5-5 and TRBJ2-3; D perhaps matches TRBD1 (6 bases). The CDR3 sequence is CASSLALGRGILDTQYF. CDR3 DNA: TGTGCCAGCAGCTTGGCCTTGGGCAGGGGCATCCTAGATACGCAGTATTTT.